Presented here are 32 T cell receptor beta chains from one specimen sequenced in a study of blood T cell repertoires in COVID-19 (TCRdb year 2020). The method behind the library was the immunoSEQ multiplex PCR assay. Drawn from immuneACCESS, this table holds only the in-frame rearrangements with V and J called that TCRdb kept. Clones are partly lost; checked studies trace under half to an unresolved V gene and leave the rest unexplained. This sample is represented by about 70,000 clones; around 80% of them were singletons. In total, the top ten clones hold 4.8% of the sample. The sample was peripheral blood. The receptors shown here come from a woman aged 80 or older with active or convalescent COVID-19.

The rearrangement links TRBV27 to TRBJ2-2; 11 bases match TRBD2. Germline loops: CDR1 MNHEY, CDR2 SMNVEV (reference sequence). V lost 6 bases and J lost 5; bases outside the gene matches: 8. The CDR3 has 16 residues. DNA of the CDR3: TGTGCCAGCAGCAAAATAGCGGGAGGGTATACCGGGGAGCTGTTTTTT. As protein: CASSKIAGGYTGELFF.

This clone was recorded a few times. This chain joins TRBV7-9 and TRBJ1-1; D call uncertain. CDR1 and CDR2 (germline): SEHNR, FQNEAQ (reference sequence). Trimming cost V 6 bases and J 0 bases, with 8 bases left between them. The CDR3 is made up of 13 amino acids. CDR3 DNA: TGTGCCAGCAGACAAACACTGAACACTGAAGCTTTCTTT. Protein product: CASRQTLNTEAFF.

This clone was found a few times. J is TRBJ2-7 and V is TRBV18; a weak D match, TRBD1 (5 bases). The V gene lost 1 base and the J gene lost 3 bases, with 13 bases spanning the gap. This CDR3 spans 15 amino acids. Per the germline V gene, CDR1 is KGHSH and CDR2 is LQKENI. CDR3 protein: CASSPRGTTNYEQYF. CDR3 coding DNA: TGTGCCAGCTCACCACGGGGCACAACAAACTACGAGCAGTACTTC.

This clone was seen more than once but under ten times. J is TRBJ2-3 and V is TRBV3-1 (or the pseudogene TRBV3-2), with D possibly being TRBD2 (5 bases). V shed 3 bases and J shed 3 bases, with 16 bases lying between them. Per the germline V gene, CDR1 is LGHDT and CDR2 is YNNKEL (reference sequence). There are 16 residues in the CDR3. The CDR3 DNA sequence: TGTGCCAGCAGCCATGGGTCGGGATGGAGGACAGATACGCAGTATTTT. It is translated as CASSHGSGWRTDTQYF.

This chain connects TRBV7-8 to TRBJ1-5, with 8 nucleotides matching TRBD1. Germline V lookup: CDR1 SGHVS, CDR2 FQNEAQ. The V gene end was trimmed by 5 bases and the J gene end by 6 bases; junction bases not matched to a gene: 9. This CDR3 is built from 15 residues. The CDR3 spells CASSGTGGSSQPQHF. DNA for the CDR3: TGTGCCAGCAGCGGAACAGGGGGGAGTAGTCAGCCCCAGCATTTT.

The V and J genes are TRBV28 and TRBJ2-7; D remains ambiguous. This CDR3 spans 15 amino acids. The germline V gene encodes CDR1 MDHEN and CDR2 SYDVKM. The germline V and J ends were trimmed by 4 bases and 5 bases, with 18 bases remaining between them. The CDR3 protein is CASSYEWSFPHEQYF. The CDR3 region has the DNA TGTGCCAGCAGTTATGAATGGAGCTTTCCTCACGAGCAGTACTTC.

The chain is built from TRBV5-4 and TRBJ2-3; 8 nucleotides match TRBD2. With 4 bases clipped from V and 4 bases from J, the junction kept 8 bases outside the gene matches. CDR1 is SGHNT and CDR2 is YYREEE in the germline V gene (reference sequence). CDR3 length equals 15 residues. The CDR3 nucleotides are TGTGCCAGCAGCATGGAACTAGCGGCGGCAGATACGCAGTATTTT. Its translation: CASSMELAAADTQYF.

This rearrangement joins TRBV28 to TRBJ2-1; 9 bases fit TRBD2. V was clipped by 4 bases and J by 7 bases; unmatched bases: 8. This CDR3 is built from 15 residues. Germline V CDR1 and CDR2: MDHEN, SYDVKM. The DNA of the CDR3 is TGTGCCAGCAGTTCGATGGGCGGGAGGGGGAATGAGCAGTTCTTC. Protein sequence: CASSSMGGRGNEQFF. Looking up the rest from reference TRBV28 and TRBJ2-1 gives the full variable domain: DVKVTQSSRYLVKRTGEKVFLECVQDMDHENMFWYRQDPGLGLRLIYFSYDVKMKEKGDIPEGYSVSREKKERFSLILESASTNQTSMYLCASSSMGGRGNEQFFGPGTRLTVL.

Notes on this clone: Other DNA sequences in the same sample also yield this CDR3. The gene calls are TRBV11-3 and TRBJ2-1; no definite D call. The CDR3 runs 12 residues. V was shortened by 5 bases and J by 10 bases, with 12 bases between the two germline ends. CDR1 is SGHNT, CDR2 YENEEA, per germline. The CDR3 sequence: CASSTQPREQFF. DNA of the CDR3: TGTGCCAGCAGCACCCAGCCCAGGGAGCAGTTCTTC.

This clone showed up just a few times. V gene TRBV4-3 combines with J gene TRBJ2-7; TRBD1 is a possible D gene (5 bases). The germline V gene has CDR1 LGHNA and CDR2 YSLEER. The CDR3 has 14 residues. V lost 2 bases, J lost 4 bases, and 12 bases lay in between. The CDR3 DNA follows: TGCGCCAGCAGCCAAAGTAGGGGCAGGTACGAGCAGTACTTC. This sequence encodes CASSQSRGRYEQYF.

The count of this clone is one. J is TRBJ2-7 and V is TRBV5-1, with 8 bases lining up with TRBD1. Germline-derived CDR1 and CDR2 are SGHRS and YFSETQ. J was trimmed by 4 bases and V by 4 bases; bases with no gene match: 10. The CDR3 is 15 residues long. Here the CDR3 DNA reads TGCGCCAGCAGCACCGGACAGGGTAAGGGTTACGAGCAGTACTTC. It encodes CASSTGQGKGYEQYF.

This clone was recorded once. The J gene is TRBJ2-7, the V gene TRBV9, with 8 bases identical to TRBD1. V lost 1 base and J lost 6; bases outside the gene matches: 9. CDR3 length: 15 residues. Per germline, CDR1 SGDLS and CDR2 YYNGEE. CDR3 DNA: TGTGCCAGCAGCGTAAGTTGGCAGGGGGCGAGCGAGCAGTACTTC. This gives the protein CASSVSWQGASEQYF.

The chain employs TRBV9 and TRBJ1-6; TRBD1 agrees at 9 bases. This CDR3 has 16 amino acids. J was trimmed by 10 bases and V by 0 bases; bases with no gene match: 8. Germline assignment: CDR1 SGDLS and CDR2 YYNGEE. The CDR3 sequence is CASSVDPGQGLSPLHF. CDR3 bases: TGTGCCAGCAGCGTAGATCCGGGACAGGGTCTCTCACCCCTCCACTTT.

This clone appeared once. This sequence joins TRBV4-2 and TRBJ1-6; no definite D call. In germline, CDR1 is LGHNA, CDR2 YNFKEQ. This CDR3 region has 14 residues. Trimming removed 2 bases from V and 8 bases from J, with 10 bases in between. CDR3 amino acids: CASSQITADSPLHF. The DNA for the CDR3 is TGTGCCAGCAGCCAAATCACCGCGGATTCACCCCTCCACTTT.

The chain couples TRBV19 to TRBJ1-4, with a weak D call TRBD1 (5 bases). CDR3 length: 17 amino acids. Germline CDR1 and CDR2: LNHDA and SQIVND (reference sequence). The V and J ends lost 0 bases and 4 bases respectively, with 15 bases between them. The CDR3 DNA sequence: TGTGCCAGTAGTATAGAGCCAACGGGACTCAATAATGAAAAACTGTTTTTT. Translating gives CASSIEPTGLNNEKLFF.

This chain joins TRBV4-1 and TRBJ1-6; no definite D call. Trimming removed 4 bases at V and 8 bases at J, with 12 bases between. The CDR3 contains 14 residues. CDR1 MGHRA and CDR2 YSYEKL come from the germline V gene. The CDR3 loop reads CASSRTMRDSPLHF. CDR3 in DNA: TGCGCCAGCAGCCGGACTATGAGGGATTCACCCCTCCACTTT.

This chain joins TRBV19 and TRBJ1-1; weak D call: TRBD1 (6 bases). The CDR3 has 16 amino acids. The germline CDR1 and CDR2 sequences are LNHDA and SQIVND (reference sequence). Trimming removed 0 bases at V and 1 base at J, with 12 bases between. In DNA, the CDR3 is TGTGCCAGTAGTATAGAGGGGGCAGCTTCGAACACTGAAGCTTTCTTT. The encoded protein is CASSIEGAASNTEAFF.

This clone has just one count. The CDR3: CASSNGQGGSEAFF. CDR3 DNA: TGTGCCAGCAGTAACGGACAGGGGGGTTCTGAAGCTTTCTTT. The V and J genes are TRBV7-3 and TRBJ1-1; 10 bases map to TRBD1. From germline, CDR1 is SGHTA and CDR2 FQGTGA. CDR3 size: 14 residues. V shed 6 bases and J 6 bases; nucleotides not matched to a gene: 7.

This sequence joins TRBV27 and TRBJ1-3; D possibly corresponds to TRBD1 (5 bases). The germline V gene encodes CDR1 MNHEY and CDR2 SMNVEV (reference sequence). This CDR3 spans 14 amino acids. The V end was cut by 5 bases, the J end by 8 bases, with 16 bases between. The CDR3 here is CASSKGPRGDTIYF. For the CDR3, the DNA is TGTGCCAGCAGTAAGGGACCTCGGGGGGACACCATATATTTT.

The V gene is TRBV7-9, the J gene TRBJ2-6; a weak D match, TRBD2 (5 bases). The CDR3 contains 16 residues. Trimming stripped 5 bases from V and 0 bases from J, with 11 bases between. Germline CDR1 SEHNR, CDR2 FQNEAQ (reference sequence). In nucleotides, the CDR3 is TGTGCCAGCAGCCCCCCGGACTTCTCTGGGGCCAACGTCCTGACTTTC. Amino acid sequence: CASSPPDFSGANVLTF.

The chain joins TRBV7-3 to TRBJ2-2, with 9 bases fitting TRBD2. This CDR3 is 17 amino acids long. V shed 0 bases, J shed 5 bases, and the junction held 7 bases outside the gene matches. Per the germline V gene, CDR1 is SGHTA and CDR2 is FQGTGA. CDR3 amino acids: CASSLTSGSGKTGELFF. In DNA form, the CDR3 reads TGTGCCAGCAGCTTAACTAGCGGGAGCGGGAAGACCGGGGAGCTGTTTTTT.

This clone was recorded only once. The chain employs TRBV18 and TRBJ1-5, with 10 positions matching TRBD1. V lost 6 bases, J lost 2 bases, and 10 bases stayed unmatched. The CDR3 consists of 17 residues. Germline CDR1 KGHSH, CDR2 LQKENI. The DNA for the CDR3 is TGTGCCAGCTCCTTAGACAGGGGGCTTATCGGCAATCAGCCCCAGCATTTT. Translation gives CASSLDRGLIGNQPQHF.

CDR3 sequence (DNA): TGTGCCAGCAGCCCTACCGGCGGGGTCTATGGCTACACCTTC. Translating gives CASSPTGGVYGYTF. The chain carries TRBV7-9 and TRBJ1-2, with D unclear. Germline assignment: CDR1 SEHNR and CDR2 FQNEAQ (reference sequence). V lost 5 bases, J lost 4 bases, and 14 bases lay in between. This CDR3 region has 14 residues.

This chain connects TRBV30 to TRBJ1-1; D perhaps matches TRBD1 (6 bases). In germline, CDR1 is GTSNPN, CDR2 SVGIG (reference sequence). The CDR3 contains 14 residues. Trimming pared 2 bases from V and 1 base from J, leaving 11 bases between. CDR3 sequence reads: CAWSPRTANTEAFF. In DNA form, the CDR3 reads TGTGCCTGGAGTCCGAGGACAGCGAACACTGAAGCTTTCTTT. The full variable domain, completed using reference TRBV30 and TRBJ1-1, is SQTIHQWPATLVQPVGSPLSLECTVEGTSNPNLYWYRQAAGRGLQLLFYSVGIGQISSEVPQNLSASRPQDRQFILSSKKLLLSDSGFYLCAWSPRTANTEAFFGQGTRLTVV.

The V and J genes are TRBV11-2 and TRBJ2-7, with D uncertain. The CDR3 loop spans 13 amino acids. V gave up 5 bases and J gave up 3 bases, with 11 bases separating them. CDR1 and CDR2 (germline): SGHAT, FQNNGV. CDR3 region: CASSPRVNYEQYF. DNA for the CDR3: TGTGCCAGCAGCCCCCGCGTGAACTACGAGCAGTACTTC.

This clone is labeled as medium-sized (0.01 to 0.1%). The chain links TRBV10-1 to TRBJ2-3; TRBD2 matches at 12 bases. CDR1 WNHNN and CDR2 SYGVQD come from the germline V gene (reference sequence). This CDR3 is 16 amino acids long. V lost 6 bases, J lost 0 bases, and 4 bases stayed unmatched. CDR3 DNA: TGCGCCAGCAGCGCCGGACTAGCGGGGAGCACAGATACGCAGTATTTT. It translates to CASSAGLAGSTDTQYF.

The chain is built from TRBV5-6 and TRBJ2-7; TRBD1 might be the D (6 bases). The CDR3 spans 14 residues. The germline V gene encodes CDR1 SGHDT and CDR2 YYEEEE. Trimming left V 3 bases short and J 0 bases short, with 10 bases between. This chain's CDR3 is CASSSWTDSYEQYF. Written as DNA, the CDR3 is TGTGCCAGCAGCTCATGGACAGACTCCTACGAGCAGTACTTC.

V and J are TRBV7-2 and TRBJ1-2; TRBD1 agrees at 8 bases. Germline CDR1 reads SGHTA; CDR2 reads FQGNSA. V shed 5 bases and J 7 bases; nucleotides not matched to a gene: 12. The CDR3 has 15 amino acids. The DNA for the CDR3 is TGTGCCAGCAGCCTCGCTTTGGACAGGGCCGGTGGCTACACCTTC. Translated, it gives CASSLALDRAGGYTF.

This CDR3 reads CASSPGTGGDGYTF. DNA for the CDR3: TGTGCCAGCTCACCAGGGACAGGGGGCGATGGCTACACCTTC. The chain recombines TRBV18 with TRBJ1-2, with 12 bases aligning to TRBD1. CDR1 is KGHSH and CDR2 is LQKENI in the germline V gene. The CDR3 extends over 14 amino acids. Trimming removed 2 bases from V and 6 bases from J; junction bases left unmatched: 1.

The rearrangement uses TRBV28 and TRBJ1-3; D is unresolved. Trimming pared 8 bases from V and 0 bases from J, leaving 8 bases between. CDR1 is MDHEN and CDR2 is SYDVKM in the germline V gene. The CDR3 runs 13 residues. CDR3 in amino acids: CASGSPSGNTIYF. CDR3 DNA sequence: TGTGCCAGCGGTAGCCCCTCTGGAAACACCATATATTTT. The variable domain in full, completed from reference TRBV28 and TRBJ1-3, reads DVKVTQSSRYLVKRTGEKVFLECVQDMDHENMFWYRQDPGLGLRLIYFSYDVKMKEKGDIPEGYSVSREKKERFSLILESASTNQTSMYLCASGSPSGNTIYFGEGSWLTVV.

This clone was observed a handful of times. The CDR3 spells CASSLGLDRGSVSTEAFF. The CDR3 nucleotides are TGCGCCAGCAGCTTGGGACTCGACAGGGGCTCGGTGAGCACTGAAGCTTTCTTT. This chain links TRBV5-1 with TRBJ1-1; 8 bases map to TRBD1. This CDR3 comprises 18 residues. CDR1 is SGHRS and CDR2 is YFSETQ in the germline V gene. With 0 bases clipped from V and 4 bases from J, the junction kept 14 bases outside the gene matches.

The rearrangement links TRBV9 to TRBJ2-2; 10 positions match TRBD2. Germline V gene data show CDR1 as SGDLS and CDR2 as YYNGEE. Trimming at V came to 1 base and at J to 4 bases, leaving 7 bases not matched to a gene. The CDR3 covers 17 residues. Here the CDR3 DNA reads TGTGCCAGCAGCGTATTAGCGGGGGGAATTGTCACCGGGGAGCTGTTTTTT. Amino acids: CASSVLAGGIVTGELFF.